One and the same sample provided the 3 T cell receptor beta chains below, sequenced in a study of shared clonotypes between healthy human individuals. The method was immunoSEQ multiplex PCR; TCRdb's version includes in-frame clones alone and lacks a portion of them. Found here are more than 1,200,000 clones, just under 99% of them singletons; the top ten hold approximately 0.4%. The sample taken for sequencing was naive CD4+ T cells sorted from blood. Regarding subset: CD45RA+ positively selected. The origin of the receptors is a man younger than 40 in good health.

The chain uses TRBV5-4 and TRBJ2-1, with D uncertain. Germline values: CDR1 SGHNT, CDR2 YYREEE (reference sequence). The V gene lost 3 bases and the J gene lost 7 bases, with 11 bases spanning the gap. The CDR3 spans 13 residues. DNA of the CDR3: TGTGCCAGCAGCTGGGCCCCCGGGAATGAGCAGTTCTTC. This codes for CASSWAPGNEQFF.

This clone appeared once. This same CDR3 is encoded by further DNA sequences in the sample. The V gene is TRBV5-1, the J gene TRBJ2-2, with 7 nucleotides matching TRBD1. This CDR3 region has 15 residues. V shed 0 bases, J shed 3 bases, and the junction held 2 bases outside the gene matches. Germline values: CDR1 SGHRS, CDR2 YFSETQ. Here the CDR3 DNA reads TGCGCCAGCAGCTTGGGACAGGGTCACACCGGGGAGCTGTTTTTT. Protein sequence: CASSLGQGHTGELFF.

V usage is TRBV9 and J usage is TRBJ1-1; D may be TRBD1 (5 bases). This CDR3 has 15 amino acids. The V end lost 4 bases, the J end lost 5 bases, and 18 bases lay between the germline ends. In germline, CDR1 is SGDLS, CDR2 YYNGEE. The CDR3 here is CASSTSGTLWTEAFF. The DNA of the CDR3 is TGTGCCAGCAGCACGAGCGGGACCCTGTGGACTGAAGCTTTCTTT. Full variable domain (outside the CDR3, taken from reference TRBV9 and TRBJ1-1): DSGVTQTPKHLITATGQRVTLRCSPRSGDLSVYWYQQSLDQGLQFLIQYYNGEERAKGNILERFSAQQFPDLHSELNLSSLELGDSALYFCASSTSGTLWTEAFFGQGTRLTVV.